The TCR beta chain described here comes from a study of tumor-infiltrating lymphocytes in localized non-small cell lung cancer. Study summary: The cohort mixed smokers and never-smokers, several histologies, and some post-neoadjuvant-chemotherapy samples. Tumor tissue and non-adjacent uninvolved lung came from each patient.

Study-wide results and limits: Different pieces of the same tissue went to different assays, confounding technical variation with intratumor heterogeneity. TCR sequencing covered a subset of patients with enough tissue.

On this clone: The antigen remains undetermined.

The method was immunoSEQ multiplex PCR; TCRdb's version includes in-frame clones alone and lacks a portion of them. The table lists approximately 10,000 clones, 60% to 80% of them singletons. Trimming pared 0 bases from V and 0 bases from J, leaving 12 bases between. Germline-derived CDR1 and CDR2 are MGHRA and YSYEKL. The CDR3 consists of 17 residues. Sequenced input: lung tumor tissue. The clonotype originates from a human donor with non-small cell lung cancer. V is TRBV4-1 and J is TRBJ1-3; D not resolved. CDR3: CASSQETNLLSGNTIYF. For the CDR3, the DNA is TGCGCCAGCAGCCAAGAGACCAATTTACTCTCTGGAAACACCATATATTTT.